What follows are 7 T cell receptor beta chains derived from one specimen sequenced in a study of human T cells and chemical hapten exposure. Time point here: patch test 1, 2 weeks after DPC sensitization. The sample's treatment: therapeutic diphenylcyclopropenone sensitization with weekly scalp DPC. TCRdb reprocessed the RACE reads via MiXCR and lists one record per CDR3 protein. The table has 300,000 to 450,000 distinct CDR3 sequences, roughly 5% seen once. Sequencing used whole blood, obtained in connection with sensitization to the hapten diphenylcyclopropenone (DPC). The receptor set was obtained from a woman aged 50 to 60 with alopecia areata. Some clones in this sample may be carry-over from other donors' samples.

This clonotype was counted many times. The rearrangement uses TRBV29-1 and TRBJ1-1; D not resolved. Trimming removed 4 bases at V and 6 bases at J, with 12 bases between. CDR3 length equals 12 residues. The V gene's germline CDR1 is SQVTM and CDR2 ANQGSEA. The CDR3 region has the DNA TGCAGCGTTGCTGAAGGAGGATCTGAAGCTTTCTTT. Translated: CSVAEGGSEAFF.

The CDR3 region is CASSLFQTPRVREKLFF. In nucleotides, the CDR3 is TGTGCCAGCAGCTTATTTCAGACGCCGCGGGTGAGGGAAAAACTGTTTTTT. The chain has TRBV7-9 and TRBJ1-4; the D is unclear. This CDR3 comprises 17 residues. V shed 2 bases and J shed 8 bases, with 21 bases lying between them. The germline CDR1 and CDR2 sequences are SEHNR and FQNEAQ (reference sequence). Combining the CDR3 with reference TRBV7-9 and TRBJ1-4 gives the whole variable domain DTGVSQNPRHKITKRGQNVTFRCDPISEHNRLYWYRQTLGQGPEFLTYFQNEAQLEKSRLLSDRFSAERPKGSFSTLEIQRTEQGDSAMYLCASSLFQTPRVREKLFFGSGTQLSVL.

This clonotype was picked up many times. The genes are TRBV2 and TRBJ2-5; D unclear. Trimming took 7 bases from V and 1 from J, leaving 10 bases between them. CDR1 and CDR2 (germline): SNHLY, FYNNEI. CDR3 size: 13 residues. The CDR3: CASMRDTQETQYF. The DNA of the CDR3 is TGTGCCAGCATGAGAGACACCCAAGAGACCCAGTACTTC.

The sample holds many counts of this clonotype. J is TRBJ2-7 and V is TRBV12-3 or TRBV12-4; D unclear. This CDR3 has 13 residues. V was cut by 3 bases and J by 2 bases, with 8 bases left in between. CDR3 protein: CASSFSMAYEQYF. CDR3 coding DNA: TGTGCCAGCAGTTTCTCCATGGCCTACGAGCAGTACTTC.

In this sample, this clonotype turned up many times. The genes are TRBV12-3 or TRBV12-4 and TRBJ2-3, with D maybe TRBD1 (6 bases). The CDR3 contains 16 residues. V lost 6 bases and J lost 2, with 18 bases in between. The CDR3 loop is CASSPGSRGFTDTQYF. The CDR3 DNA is TGTGCCAGCAGCCCTGGGAGTAGGGGGTTCACAGATACGCAGTATTTT.

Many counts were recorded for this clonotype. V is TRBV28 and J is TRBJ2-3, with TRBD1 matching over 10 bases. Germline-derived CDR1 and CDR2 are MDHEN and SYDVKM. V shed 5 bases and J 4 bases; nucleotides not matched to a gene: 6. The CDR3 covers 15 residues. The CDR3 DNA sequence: TGTGCCAGCAGTCCAGCGGGACAGGGGTCAGATACGCAGTATTTT. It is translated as CASSPAGQGSDTQYF.

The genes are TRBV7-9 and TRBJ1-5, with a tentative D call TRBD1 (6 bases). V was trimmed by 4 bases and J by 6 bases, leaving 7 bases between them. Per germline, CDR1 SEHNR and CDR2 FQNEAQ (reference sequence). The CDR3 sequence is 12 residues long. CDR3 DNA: TGTGCCAGCAGCTCGGACAGTCAGCCCCAGCATTTT. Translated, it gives CASSSDSQPQHF.